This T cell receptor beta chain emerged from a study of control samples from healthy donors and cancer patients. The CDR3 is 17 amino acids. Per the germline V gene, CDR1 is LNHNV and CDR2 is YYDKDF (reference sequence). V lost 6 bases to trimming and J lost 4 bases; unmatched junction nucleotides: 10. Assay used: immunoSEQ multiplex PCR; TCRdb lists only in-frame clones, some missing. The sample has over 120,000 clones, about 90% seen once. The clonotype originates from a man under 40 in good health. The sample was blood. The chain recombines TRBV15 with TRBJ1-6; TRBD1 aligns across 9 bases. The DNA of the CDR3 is TGTGCCACCAGAGTGGGGACAGGGAGGGCGTATAATTCACCCCTCCACTTT. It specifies CATRVGTGRAYNSPLHF.